This record covers a single T cell receptor beta chain. Its antigen remains unidentified. The V gene's germline CDR1 is PRHDT and CDR2 FYEKMQ (reference sequence). The length of the CDR3 is 18 residues. V lost 5 bases and J 0 bases, leaving 17 bases between the germline ends. The PCR ran on 60 Vbeta and 13 Jbeta primers. Produced via immunoSEQ multiplex PCR; TCRdb's table is partial and in-frame only. Of some 170,000 clones in the sample, roughly 80% were seen once. These data belong to a study of cytomegalovirus exposure and HLA in healthy donors. Study at large: Across 300 to 400 genotyped donors, over 70% landed in the Caucasian-associated ancestry cluster. Study-level results: Links to common viral pathogens appeared, in a later analysis, for several of the most significant clusters. Several V segments, TRBV6-2 and TRBV6-3 among them, could not be told apart and were dropped.

Sequencing input: PBMCs. The chain employs TRBV13 and TRBJ2-6; weak D call: TRBD2 (6 bases). The sequence was collected from a woman aged 30 to 39 in good health and CMV-seropositive. CDR3 protein: CASSITGLPSSGANVLTF. DNA of the CDR3: TGTGCCAGCAGCATAACGGGACTCCCTAGCTCTGGGGCCAACGTCCTGACTTTC.